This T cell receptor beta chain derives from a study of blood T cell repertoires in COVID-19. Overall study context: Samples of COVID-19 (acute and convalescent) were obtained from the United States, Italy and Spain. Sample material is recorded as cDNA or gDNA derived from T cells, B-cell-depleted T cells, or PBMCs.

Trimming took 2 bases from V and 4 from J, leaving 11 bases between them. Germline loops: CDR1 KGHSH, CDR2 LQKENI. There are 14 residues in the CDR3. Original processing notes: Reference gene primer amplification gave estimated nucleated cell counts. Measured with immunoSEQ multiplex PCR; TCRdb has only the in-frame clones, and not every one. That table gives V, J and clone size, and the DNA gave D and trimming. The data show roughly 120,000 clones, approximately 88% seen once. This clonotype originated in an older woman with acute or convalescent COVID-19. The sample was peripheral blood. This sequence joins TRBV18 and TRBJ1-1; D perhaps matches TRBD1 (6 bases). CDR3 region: CASSPAGEGTEAFF. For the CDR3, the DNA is TGTGCCAGCTCACCAGCAGGGGAAGGCACTGAAGCTTTCTTT.